One and the same sample provided the 27 T cell receptor beta chains below, sequenced in a study of blood T cell repertoires in COVID-19. Clones were read by immunoSEQ multiplex PCR, and TCRdb kept only the in-frame ones, dropping some. This sample carries some 78,000 clones, about 89% of them seen once, and the ten largest clones take 4.9%. Sequencing was done on a sample of peripheral blood. The receptors were sampled from a man aged 50 to 60 with active or convalescent COVID-19.

J is TRBJ1-2 and V is TRBV2; 9 bases line up with TRBD1. The CDR3 loop spans 15 amino acids. V trimming: 10 bases; J trimming: 0 bases; junction bases outside the gene matches: 9. Germline CDR1 reads SNHLY; CDR2 reads FYNNEI. The CDR3 here is CANKQGAQTNYGYTF. The CDR3 bases are TGTGCCAACAAACAGGGGGCACAAACTAACTATGGCTACACCTTC. Full variable domain (missing parts from reference TRBV2 and TRBJ1-2): EPEVTQTPSHQVTQMGQEVILRCVPISNHLYFYWYRQILGQKVEFLVSFYNNEISEKSEIFDDQFSVERPDGSNFTLKIRSTKLEDSAMYFCANKQGAQTNYGYTFGSGTRLTVV.

The rearrangement links TRBV7-2 to TRBJ1-6; possible D gene TRBD1, 6 bases. This CDR3 comprises 14 residues. Germline V gene lookup returns CDR1 SGHTA and CDR2 FQGNSA. The V end lost 5 bases, the J end lost 8 bases, and 13 bases lay between the germline ends. CDR3 sequence (DNA): TGTGCCAGCAGCCCCACAGGGCTGGATTCACCCCTCCACTTT. Its protein product is CASSPTGLDSPLHF.

This chain connects TRBV7-2 to TRBJ2-2; D gene uncertain. Trimming shortened V by 3 bases and J by 7 bases, and 6 bases separated the two germline ends. CDR1 and CDR2 from the germline V gene are SGHTA and FQGNSA. CDR3 length: 12 amino acids. The DNA of the CDR3 is TGTGCCAGCAGCTTGGGCCTCGGGGAGCTGTTTTTT. It encodes CASSLGLGELFF.

The rearrangement uses TRBV3-1 (or the pseudogene TRBV3-2) and TRBJ2-1; 11 bases fit TRBD1. The CDR3 has 15 residues. Germline V gene lookup returns CDR1 LGHDT and CDR2 YNNKEL (reference sequence). V dropped 2 bases and J dropped 7; count of bases not matched to a gene: 4. The CDR3, as DNA: TGTGCCAGCAGCCAACCCCGGGACAGGGGGAATGAGCAGTTCTTC. It specifies CASSQPRDRGNEQFF.

The V gene is TRBV19, the J gene TRBJ2-7; TRBD2 agrees at 8 bases. Germline V gene sequence: CDR1 LNHDA, CDR2 SQIVND (reference sequence). The CDR3 runs to 14 residues. The trim removed 5 bases at V and 5 bases at J, leaving 8 bases unmatched. CDR3: CASSREGESDEQYF. CDR3 DNA: TGTGCCAGTAGTCGGGAGGGGGAAAGCGACGAGCAGTACTTC.

The sample holds one count of this clone. The chain recombines TRBV15 with TRBJ1-2, with 9 bases fitting TRBD1. V lost 5 bases, J lost 7 bases, and 11 bases stayed unmatched. The CDR3 runs 15 residues. Germline V gene sequence: CDR1 LNHNV, CDR2 YYDKDF (reference sequence). This CDR3 reads CATSAAGTGRTGYTF. CDR3 DNA: TGTGCCACCAGCGCAGCCGGGACAGGGCGTACTGGCTACACCTTC. The entire variable domain, with the rest obtained from reference TRBV15 and TRBJ1-2, is as follows: DAMVIQNPRYQVTQFGKPVTLSCSQTLNHNVMYWYQQKSSQAPKLLFHYYDKDFNNEADTPDNFQSRRPNTSFCFLDIRSPGLGDTAMYLCATSAAGTGRTGYTFGSGTRLTVV.

The gene calls are TRBV19 and TRBJ2-2; 8 nucleotides align to TRBD2. The CDR3 is 14 amino acids. From germline, CDR1 is LNHDA and CDR2 SQIVND (reference sequence). J was trimmed by 6 bases and V by 5 bases; bases with no gene match: 5. The CDR3 protein is CASSSGGVPGELFF. In DNA form, the CDR3 reads TGTGCCAGTAGTTCGGGGGGGGTCCCCGGGGAGCTGTTTTTT. Looking up the rest from reference TRBV19 and TRBJ2-2 gives the full variable domain: DGGITQSPKYLFRKEGQNVTLSCEQNLNHDAMYWYRQDPGQGLRLIYYSQIVNDFQKGDIAEGYSVSREKKESFPLTVTSAQKNPTAFYLCASSSGGVPGELFFGEGSRLTVL.

The chain employs TRBV5-1 and TRBJ1-5; maybe TRBD1 (6 bases). V gave up 5 bases and J gave up 2 bases, with 14 bases separating them. CDR1 is SGHRS and CDR2 is YFSETQ in the germline V gene. This CDR3 has 15 residues. CDR3 sequence: CASRPTGIGNQPQHF. The CDR3 bases are TGCGCCAGCAGACCTACAGGGATCGGCAATCAGCCCCAGCATTTT.

V usage is TRBV29-1 and J usage is TRBJ1-1, with 11 bases matching TRBD1. V was pared by 7 bases and J by 3 bases, with 7 bases of the junction left unmatched. Germline V lookup: CDR1 SQVTM, CDR2 ANQGSEA. The CDR3 consists of 14 residues. CDR3 nucleotide sequence: TGCAGCGCAACGGGGACAGGGGGGTACACTGAAGCTTTCTTT. Its translation is CSATGTGGYTEAFF.

This rearrangement joins TRBV4-2 to TRBJ2-2; 7 bases map to TRBD1. The V segment lost 0 bases and the J segment 5 bases; nucleotides outside the gene matches: 6. The CDR3 runs to 16 residues. CDR1 is LGHNA, CDR2 YNFKEQ, per germline. For the CDR3, the DNA is TGTGCCAGCAGCCAAGAAGGGGGCTTCGCTACCGGGGAGCTGTTTTTT. This translates into CASSQEGGFATGELFF.

The V and J genes are TRBV2 and TRBJ1-1; unclear D gene. The germline CDR1 and CDR2 sequences are SNHLY and FYNNEI. The CDR3 is 13 residues long. V was clipped by 6 bases and J by 2 bases, with 10 bases between them. CDR3 loop: CASRSQPNTEAFF. The CDR3 DNA is TGTGCCAGCAGGTCACAGCCAAACACTGAAGCTTTCTTT.

The chain joins TRBV18 to TRBJ2-3, with a tentative D call TRBD2 (5 bases). The V gene lost 0 bases and the J gene lost 4 bases, with 8 bases spanning the gap. The CDR3 sequence is 14 residues long. Germline values: CDR1 KGHSH, CDR2 LQKENI. The CDR3 nucleotides read TGTGCCAGCTCACCACCCTCTAGCTCAGATACGCAGTATTTT. It specifies CASSPPSSSDTQYF.

The rearrangement links TRBV19 to TRBJ1-1; no reliable D call. The CDR3 has 13 amino acids. The germline CDR1 and CDR2 sequences are LNHDA and SQIVND (reference sequence). The V gene lost 6 bases and the J gene lost 3 bases, with 11 bases spanning the gap. This CDR3 reads CASRTSGYTEAFF. Written as DNA, the CDR3 is TGTGCCAGTAGGACAAGCGGGTACACTGAAGCTTTCTTT.

The chain employs TRBV5-1 and TRBJ1-2; 9 bases align to TRBD1. V was pared by 0 bases and J by 2 bases, with 5 bases of the junction left unmatched. This CDR3 has 16 residues. Germline V gene sequence: CDR1 SGHRS, CDR2 YFSETQ. Here the CDR3 reads CASSLGDRAPNYGYTF. CDR3 DNA: TGCGCCAGCAGCTTGGGGGACAGGGCCCCCAACTATGGCTACACCTTC.

V and J are TRBV7-9 and TRBJ1-2; 10 bases agree with TRBD1. CDR1 and CDR2 (germline): SEHNR, FQNEAQ (reference sequence). V gave up 8 bases and J gave up 5 bases; unmatched junction bases: 5. CDR3 length: 13 amino acids. As DNA, the CDR3 is TGTGCCAGCTCTGGACAGGGGGAATATGGCTACACCTTC. The encoded protein is CASSGQGEYGYTF.

This sequence joins TRBV7-9 and TRBJ2-7, with 7 bases matching TRBD1. V lost 3 bases to trimming and J lost 5 bases; unmatched junction nucleotides: 4. The CDR3 covers 13 residues. Germline loops: CDR1 SEHNR, CDR2 FQNEAQ (reference sequence). The CDR3 DNA is TGTGCCAGCAGCTTGACAGGGATCGACGAGCAGTACTTC. It codes for CASSLTGIDEQYF. The full variable domain, its missing parts supplied by reference TRBV7-9 and TRBJ2-7, is DTGVSQNPRHKITKRGQNVTFRCDPISEHNRLYWYRQTLGQGPEFLTYFQNEAQLEKSRLLSDRFSAERPKGSFSTLEIQRTEQGDSAMYLCASSLTGIDEQYFGPGTRLTVT.

The count of this clone is one. This CDR3 is CASSQGLAGASYEQYF. CDR3 bases: TGTGCCAGCAGCCAAGGACTAGCGGGGGCGTCCTACGAGCAGTACTTC. This chain uses TRBV3-1 (or the pseudogene TRBV3-2) with TRBJ2-7, with TRBD2 matching 12 bases. V was pared by 1 base and J by 1 base, with 2 bases of the junction left unmatched. This CDR3 is built from 16 residues. In germline, CDR1 is LGHDT, CDR2 YNNKEL (reference sequence).

The chain is built from TRBV3-1 (or the pseudogene TRBV3-2) and TRBJ2-3, with TRBD2 matching over 14 bases. Germline CDR1 and CDR2: LGHDT and YNNKEL (reference sequence). The CDR3 covers 15 residues. J was trimmed by 5 bases and V by 4 bases; bases with no gene match: 2. The CDR3 protein is CASSLGLAGGDTQYF. Here the CDR3 DNA reads TGTGCCAGCAGCCTTGGACTAGCGGGGGGAGATACGCAGTATTTT.

The rearrangement links TRBV29-1 to TRBJ2-3; a possible D gene is TRBD1 (5 bases). CDR3 length: 13 residues. Germline loops: CDR1 SQVTM, CDR2 ANQGSEA. V was clipped by 3 bases and J by 2 bases, with 9 bases between them. The CDR3 loop reads CSVEGQATDTQYF. CDR3 sequence (DNA): TGCAGCGTTGAGGGGCAGGCCACAGATACGCAGTATTTT.

The gene calls are TRBV6-6 and TRBJ1-5; no reliable D call. The CDR3 runs 13 residues. V shed 10 bases and J shed 3 bases, with 13 bases lying between them. Per germline, CDR1 MNHNY and CDR2 SVGAGI (reference sequence). The DNA of the CDR3 is TGTGCCACCGCAAGGGAGTTCAATCAGCCCCAGCATTTT. It encodes CATAREFNQPQHF.

V gene TRBV6-2 or TRBV6-3 combines with J gene TRBJ1-1; 7 bases match TRBD1. CDR3 length: 13 amino acids. V dropped 0 bases and J dropped 6; count of bases not matched to a gene: 1. CDR1 is MNHEY and CDR2 is SVGEGT in the germline V gene. The CDR3 nucleotides read TGTGCCAGCAGTTACTCAGGGGGCGCTGAAGCTTTCTTT. Residues: CASSYSGGAEAFF.

The chain has TRBV20-1 and TRBJ1-4; D gene unclear. Germline V gene sequence: CDR1 DFQATT, CDR2 SNEGSKA (reference sequence). The CDR3 spans 11 residues. Trimming took 5 bases from V and 4 from J, leaving 5 bases between them. CDR3 in amino acids: CSAPLNEKLFF. In DNA form, the CDR3 reads TGCAGTGCTCCCCTTAATGAAAAACTGTTTTTT.

V usage is TRBV6-2 or TRBV6-3 and J usage is TRBJ2-3, with 10 positions matching TRBD1. Unmatched junction bases numbered 6, after V lost 6 bases and J lost 3 bases. Germline lookup yields CDR1 MNHEY and CDR2 SVGEGT. This CDR3 has 15 amino acids. This chain's CDR3 is CASSQRTGGTDTQYF. CDR3 in DNA: TGTGCCAGCAGCCAAAGGACAGGGGGGACAGATACGCAGTATTTT.

This chain uses TRBV6-2 or TRBV6-3 with TRBJ2-1; maybe TRBD2 (10 bases). Looked up from germline, CDR1 is MNHEY and CDR2 is SVGEGT. The V and J ends lost 2 bases and 3 bases respectively, with 26 bases between them. The CDR3 is 20 residues long. CDR3 sequence (DNA): TGTGCCAGCAGTTACCCGGGACAGGGAGGGCCTAGCGGGAGCTACAATGAGCAGTTCTTC. Its protein product is CASSYPGQGGPSGSYNEQFF.

This clone has just one count. The genes are TRBV28 and TRBJ2-5; TRBD1 matches at 7 bases. CDR1 and CDR2 (germline): MDHEN, SYDVKM. This CDR3 contains 14 residues. The trim removed 5 bases at V and 2 bases at J, leaving 5 bases unmatched. The chain's CDR3 is CASSLPGQQETQYF. As DNA, the CDR3 is TGTGCCAGCAGTCTCCCGGGACAGCAAGAGACCCAGTACTTC.

This sequence joins TRBV28 and TRBJ1-6; D is unclear. This CDR3 spans 17 amino acids. Germline values: CDR1 MDHEN, CDR2 SYDVKM. V shed 2 bases and J shed 3 bases, with 14 bases lying between them. CDR3 DNA sequence: TGTGCCAGCAGTTTAGGATCGGAGACGGACTATAATTCACCCCTCCACTTT. Its protein is CASSLGSETDYNSPLHF. Full variable domain (missing parts from reference TRBV28 and TRBJ1-6): DVKVTQSSRYLVKRTGEKVFLECVQDMDHENMFWYRQDPGLGLRLIYFSYDVKMKEKGDIPEGYSVSREKKERFSLILESASTNQTSMYLCASSLGSETDYNSPLHFGNGTRLTVT.

The chain employs TRBV15 and TRBJ2-7, with D tentatively TRBD1 (5 bases). Germline V lookup: CDR1 LNHNV, CDR2 YYDKDF (reference sequence). Deletions cut 1 base from V and 1 base from J, with 14 bases between. This CDR3 is built from 16 residues. The CDR3 nucleotides read TGTGCCACCAGCAGAGGACAGTCCTACGCTTCCTACGAGCAGTACTTC. Translated, it gives CATSRGQSYASYEQYF.